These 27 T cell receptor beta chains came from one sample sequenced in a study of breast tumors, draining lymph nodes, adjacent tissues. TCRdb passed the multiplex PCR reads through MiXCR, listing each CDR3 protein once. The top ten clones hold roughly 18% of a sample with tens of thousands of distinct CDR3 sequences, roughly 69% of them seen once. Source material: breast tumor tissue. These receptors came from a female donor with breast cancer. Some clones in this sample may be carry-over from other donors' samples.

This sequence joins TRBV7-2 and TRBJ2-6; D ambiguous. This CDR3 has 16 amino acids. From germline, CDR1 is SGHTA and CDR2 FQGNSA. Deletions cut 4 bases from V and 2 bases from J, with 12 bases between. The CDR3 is CASSYSRLPGANVLTF. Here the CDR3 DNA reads TGTGCCAGCAGCTATAGCAGGCTCCCTGGGGCCAACGTCCTGACTTTC.

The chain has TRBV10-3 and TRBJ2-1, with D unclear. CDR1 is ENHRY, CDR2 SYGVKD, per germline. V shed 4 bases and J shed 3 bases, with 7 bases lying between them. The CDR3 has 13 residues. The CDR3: CAISGTDYNEQFF. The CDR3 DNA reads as TGTGCCATCAGTGGGACGGACTACAATGAGCAGTTCTTC.

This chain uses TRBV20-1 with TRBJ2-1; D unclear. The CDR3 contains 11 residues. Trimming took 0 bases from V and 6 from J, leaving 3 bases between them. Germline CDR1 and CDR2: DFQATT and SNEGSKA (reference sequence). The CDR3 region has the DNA TGCAGTGCTAGAGATCCCAATGAGCAGTTCTTC. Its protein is CSARDPNEQFF.

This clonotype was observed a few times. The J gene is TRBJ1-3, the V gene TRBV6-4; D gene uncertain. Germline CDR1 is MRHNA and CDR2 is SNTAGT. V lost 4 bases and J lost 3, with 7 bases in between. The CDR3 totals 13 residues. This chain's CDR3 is CASSANCGNTIYF. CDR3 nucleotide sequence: TGTGCCAGCAGTGCCAACTGTGGAAACACCATATATTTT.

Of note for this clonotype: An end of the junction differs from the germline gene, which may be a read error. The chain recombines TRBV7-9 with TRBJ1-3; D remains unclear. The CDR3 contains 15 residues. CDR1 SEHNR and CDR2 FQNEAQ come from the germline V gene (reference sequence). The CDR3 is CASSQTTGSGNTIYF. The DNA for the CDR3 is TGCGCCAGCAGCCAAACGACGGGTTCTGGAAACACCATATATTTT.

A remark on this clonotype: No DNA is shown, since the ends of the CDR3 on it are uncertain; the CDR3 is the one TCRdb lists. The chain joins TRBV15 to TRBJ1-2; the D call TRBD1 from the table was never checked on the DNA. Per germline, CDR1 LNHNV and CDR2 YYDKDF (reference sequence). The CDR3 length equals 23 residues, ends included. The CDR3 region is CAHPEDSSFYICSWTDANYGYTF.

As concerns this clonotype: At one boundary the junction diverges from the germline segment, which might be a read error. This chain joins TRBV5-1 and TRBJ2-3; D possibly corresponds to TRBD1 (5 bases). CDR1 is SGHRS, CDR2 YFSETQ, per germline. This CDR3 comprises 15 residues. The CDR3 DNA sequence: TGCGCCAGCAGCAATTCACAAGGGGCAGCCGATACGCAGTATTTC. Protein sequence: CASSNSQGAADTQYF.

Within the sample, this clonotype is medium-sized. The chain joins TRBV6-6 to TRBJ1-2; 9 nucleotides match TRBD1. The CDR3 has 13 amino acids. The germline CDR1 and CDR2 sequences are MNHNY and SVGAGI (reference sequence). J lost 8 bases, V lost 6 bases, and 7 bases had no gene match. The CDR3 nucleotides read TGTGCCAGCAGAAAACAGGGGGCTGACGGCTACACCTTC. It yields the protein CASRKQGADGYTF.

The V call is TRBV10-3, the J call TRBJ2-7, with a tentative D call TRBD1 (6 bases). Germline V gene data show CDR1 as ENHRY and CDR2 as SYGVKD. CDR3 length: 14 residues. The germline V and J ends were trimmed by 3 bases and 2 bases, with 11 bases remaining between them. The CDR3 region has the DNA TGTGCCATCAGTGACGAACAGGGTACCTACGAGCAGTACTTC. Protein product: CAISDEQGTYEQYF.

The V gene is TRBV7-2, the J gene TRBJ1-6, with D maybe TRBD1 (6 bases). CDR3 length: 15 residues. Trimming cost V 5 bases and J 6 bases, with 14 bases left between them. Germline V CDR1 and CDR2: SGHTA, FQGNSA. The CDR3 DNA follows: TGTGCCAGCAGCGGAAGCGGACAGACTAATTCACCCCTCCACTTT. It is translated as CASSGSGQTNSPLHF. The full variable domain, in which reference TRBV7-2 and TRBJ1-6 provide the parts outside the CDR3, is GAGVSQSPSNKVTEKGKDVELRCDPISGHTALYWYRQSLGQGLEFLIYFQGNSAPDKSGLPSDRFSAERTGGSVSTLTIQRTQQEDSAVYLCASSGSGQTNSPLHFGNGTRLTVT.

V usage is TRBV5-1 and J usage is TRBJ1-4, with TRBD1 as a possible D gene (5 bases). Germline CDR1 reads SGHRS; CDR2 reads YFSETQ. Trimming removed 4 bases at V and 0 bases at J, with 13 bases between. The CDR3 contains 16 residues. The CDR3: CASSLRTGPTNEKLFF. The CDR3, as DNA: TGCGCCAGCAGCCTAAGGACGGGGCCAACTAATGAAAAACTGTTTTTT.

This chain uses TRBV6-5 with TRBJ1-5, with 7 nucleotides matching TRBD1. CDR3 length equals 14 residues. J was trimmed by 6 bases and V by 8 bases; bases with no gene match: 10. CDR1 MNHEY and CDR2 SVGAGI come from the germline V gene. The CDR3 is CASSPGQSAQPQHF. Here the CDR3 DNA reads TGTGCCAGCTCCCCGGGACAGTCGGCTCAGCCCCAGCATTTT.

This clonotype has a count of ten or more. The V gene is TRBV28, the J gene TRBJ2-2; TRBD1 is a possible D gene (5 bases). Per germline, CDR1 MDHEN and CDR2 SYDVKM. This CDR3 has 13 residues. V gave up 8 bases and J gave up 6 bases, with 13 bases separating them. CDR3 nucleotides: TGTGCCAGCGTAAGGGGTTTCGCCGGGGAGCTGTTTTTT. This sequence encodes CASVRGFAGELFF.

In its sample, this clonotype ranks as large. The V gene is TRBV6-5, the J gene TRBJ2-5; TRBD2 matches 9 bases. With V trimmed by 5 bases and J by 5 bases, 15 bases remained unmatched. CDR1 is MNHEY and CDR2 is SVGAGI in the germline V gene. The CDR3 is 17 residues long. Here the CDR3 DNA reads TGTGCCAGCAGTAGCCTCAAACGGACTAGCGATGACGAGACCCAGTACTTC. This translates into CASSSLKRTSDDETQYF.

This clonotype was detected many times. This chain's CDR3 is CASSLLPGRHEAQYF. For the CDR3, the DNA is TGCGCCAGCAGCTTGCTCCCGGGTCGCCACGAGGCCCAGTACTTC. The chain uses TRBV5-1 and TRBJ2-5; D gene unclear. CDR1 is SGHRS, CDR2 YFSETQ, per germline. This CDR3 is 15 amino acids long. V was shortened by 1 base and J by 9 bases, with 19 bases between the two germline ends.

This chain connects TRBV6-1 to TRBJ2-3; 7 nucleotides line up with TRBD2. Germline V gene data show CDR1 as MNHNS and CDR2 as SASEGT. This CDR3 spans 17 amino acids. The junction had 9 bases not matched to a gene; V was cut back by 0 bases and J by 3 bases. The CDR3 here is CASSEAGWQGGTDTQYF. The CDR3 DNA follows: TGTGCCAGCAGTGAAGCCGGGTGGCAGGGAGGGACAGATACGCAGTATTTT.

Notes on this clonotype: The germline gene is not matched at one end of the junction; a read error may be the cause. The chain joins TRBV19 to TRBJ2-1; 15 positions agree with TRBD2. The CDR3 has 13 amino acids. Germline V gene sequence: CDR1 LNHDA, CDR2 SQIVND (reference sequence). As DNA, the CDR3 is TGTGCCAGTAGTAGGACTAGCGGGGGGGCGCCCCTCTTC. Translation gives CASSRTSGGAPLF. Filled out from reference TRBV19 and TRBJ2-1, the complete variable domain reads DGGITQSPKYLFRKEGQNVTLSCEQNLNHDAMYWYRQDPGQGLRLIYYSQIVNDFQKGDIAEGYSVSREKKESFPLTVTSAQKNPTAFYLCASSRTSGGAPLFGPGTRLTVL.

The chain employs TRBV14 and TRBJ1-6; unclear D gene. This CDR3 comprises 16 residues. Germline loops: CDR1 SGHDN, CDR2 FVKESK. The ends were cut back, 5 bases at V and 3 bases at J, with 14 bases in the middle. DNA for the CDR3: TGTGCCAGCAGCGAATTCTTATCCGGCTATAATTCACCCCTCCACTTT. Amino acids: CASSEFLSGYNSPLHF.

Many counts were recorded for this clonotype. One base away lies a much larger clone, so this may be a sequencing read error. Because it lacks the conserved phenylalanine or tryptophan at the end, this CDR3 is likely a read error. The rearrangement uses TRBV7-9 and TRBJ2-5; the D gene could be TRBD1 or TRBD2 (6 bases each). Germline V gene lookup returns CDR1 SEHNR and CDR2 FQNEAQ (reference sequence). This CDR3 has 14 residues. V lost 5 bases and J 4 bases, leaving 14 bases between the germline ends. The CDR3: CASSQFRGPETQYL. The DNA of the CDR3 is TGTGCCAGCAGCCAATTTCGGGGGCCAGAGACCCAGTACCTC.

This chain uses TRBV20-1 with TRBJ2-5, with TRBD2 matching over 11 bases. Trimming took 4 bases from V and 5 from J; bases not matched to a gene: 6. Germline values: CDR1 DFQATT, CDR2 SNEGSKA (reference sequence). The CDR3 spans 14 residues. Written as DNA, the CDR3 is TGCAGTGCTACCGGGACTAGCGGAACGGAGACCCAGTACTTC. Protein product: CSATGTSGTETQYF.

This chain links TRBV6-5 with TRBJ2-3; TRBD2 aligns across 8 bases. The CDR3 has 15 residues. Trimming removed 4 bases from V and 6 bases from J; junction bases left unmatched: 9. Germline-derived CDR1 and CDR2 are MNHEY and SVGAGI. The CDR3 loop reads CASSFSGTRGDTQYF. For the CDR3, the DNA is TGTGCCAGCAGTTTCTCCGGGACTAGAGGCGATACGCAGTATTTT.

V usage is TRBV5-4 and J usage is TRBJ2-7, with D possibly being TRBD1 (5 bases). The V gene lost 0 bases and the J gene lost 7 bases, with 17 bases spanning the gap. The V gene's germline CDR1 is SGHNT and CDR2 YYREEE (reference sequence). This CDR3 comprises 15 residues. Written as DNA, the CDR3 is TGTGCCAGCAGCTTGGTAGGGGAACCCATGAGGGAGCAGTACGTC. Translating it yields CASSLVGEPMREQYV.

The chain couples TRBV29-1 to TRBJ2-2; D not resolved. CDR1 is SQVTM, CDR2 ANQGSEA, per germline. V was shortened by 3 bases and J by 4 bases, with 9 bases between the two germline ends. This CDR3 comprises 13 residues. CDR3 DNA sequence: TGCAGCGTTGACGTGCCCGGCACCGGGGAGCTGTTTTTT. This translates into CSVDVPGTGELFF.

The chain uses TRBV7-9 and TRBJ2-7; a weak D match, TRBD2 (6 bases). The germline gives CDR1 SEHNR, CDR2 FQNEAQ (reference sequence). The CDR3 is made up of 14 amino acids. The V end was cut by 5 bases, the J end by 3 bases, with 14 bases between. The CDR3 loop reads CASSVGLAIYEQYF. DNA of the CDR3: TGTGCCAGCAGCGTGGGACTGGCAATCTACGAGCAGTACTTC.

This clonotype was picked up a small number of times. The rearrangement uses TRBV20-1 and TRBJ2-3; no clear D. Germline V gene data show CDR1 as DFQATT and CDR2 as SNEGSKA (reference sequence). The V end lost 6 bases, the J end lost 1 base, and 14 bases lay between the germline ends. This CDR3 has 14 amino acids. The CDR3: CSARLPPRTDTQYF. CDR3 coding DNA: TGCAGTGCACGACTCCCGCCACGCACAGATACGCAGTATTTT.

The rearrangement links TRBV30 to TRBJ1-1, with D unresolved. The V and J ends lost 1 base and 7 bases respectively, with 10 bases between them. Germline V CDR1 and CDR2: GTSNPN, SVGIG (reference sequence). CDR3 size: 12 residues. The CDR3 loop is CAWSDRTYEAFF. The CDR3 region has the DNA TGTGCCTGGAGTGACAGAACTTATGAAGCTTTCTTT.

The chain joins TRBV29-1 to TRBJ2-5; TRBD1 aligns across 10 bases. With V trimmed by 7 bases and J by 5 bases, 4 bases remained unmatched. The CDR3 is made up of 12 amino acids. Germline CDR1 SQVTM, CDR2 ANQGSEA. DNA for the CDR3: TGCAGCGCTCGACAGGGGGCCGAGACCCAGTACTTC. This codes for CSARQGAETQYF.